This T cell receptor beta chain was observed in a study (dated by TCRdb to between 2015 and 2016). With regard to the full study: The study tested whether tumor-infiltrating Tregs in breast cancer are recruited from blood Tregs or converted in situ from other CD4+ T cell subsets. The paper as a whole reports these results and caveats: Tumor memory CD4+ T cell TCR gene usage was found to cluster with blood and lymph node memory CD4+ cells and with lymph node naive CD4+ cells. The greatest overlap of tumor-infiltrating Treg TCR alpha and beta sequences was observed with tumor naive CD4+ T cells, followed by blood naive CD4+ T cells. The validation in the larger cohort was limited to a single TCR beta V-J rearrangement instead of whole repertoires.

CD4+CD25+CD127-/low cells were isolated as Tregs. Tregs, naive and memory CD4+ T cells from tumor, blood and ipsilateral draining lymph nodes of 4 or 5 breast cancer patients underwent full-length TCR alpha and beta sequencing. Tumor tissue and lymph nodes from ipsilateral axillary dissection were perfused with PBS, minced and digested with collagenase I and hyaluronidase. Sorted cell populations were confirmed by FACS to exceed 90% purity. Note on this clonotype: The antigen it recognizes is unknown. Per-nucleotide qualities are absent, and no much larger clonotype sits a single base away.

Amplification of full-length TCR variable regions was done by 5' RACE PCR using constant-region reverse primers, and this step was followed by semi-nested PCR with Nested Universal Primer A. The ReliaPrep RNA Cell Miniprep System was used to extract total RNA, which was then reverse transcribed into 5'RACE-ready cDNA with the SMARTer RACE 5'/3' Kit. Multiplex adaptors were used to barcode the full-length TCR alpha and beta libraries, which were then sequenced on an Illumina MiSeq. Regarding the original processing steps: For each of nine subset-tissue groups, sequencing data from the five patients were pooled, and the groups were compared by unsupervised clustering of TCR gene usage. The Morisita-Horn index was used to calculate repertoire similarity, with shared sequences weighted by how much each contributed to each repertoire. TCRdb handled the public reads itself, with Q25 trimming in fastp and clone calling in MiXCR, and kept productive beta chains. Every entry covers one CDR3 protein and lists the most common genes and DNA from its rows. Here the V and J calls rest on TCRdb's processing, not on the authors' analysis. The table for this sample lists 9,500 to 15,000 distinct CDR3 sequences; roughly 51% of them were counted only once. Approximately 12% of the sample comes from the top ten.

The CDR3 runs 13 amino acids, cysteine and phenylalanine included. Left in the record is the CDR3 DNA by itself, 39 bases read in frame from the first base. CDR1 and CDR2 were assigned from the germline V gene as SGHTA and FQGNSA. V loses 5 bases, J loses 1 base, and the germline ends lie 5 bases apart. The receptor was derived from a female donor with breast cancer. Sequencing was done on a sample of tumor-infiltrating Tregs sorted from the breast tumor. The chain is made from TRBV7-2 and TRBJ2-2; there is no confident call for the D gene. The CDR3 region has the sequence CASSQWNTGELFF. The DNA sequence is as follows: TGTGCCAGCAGCCAGTGGAACACCGGGGAGCTGTTTTTT.